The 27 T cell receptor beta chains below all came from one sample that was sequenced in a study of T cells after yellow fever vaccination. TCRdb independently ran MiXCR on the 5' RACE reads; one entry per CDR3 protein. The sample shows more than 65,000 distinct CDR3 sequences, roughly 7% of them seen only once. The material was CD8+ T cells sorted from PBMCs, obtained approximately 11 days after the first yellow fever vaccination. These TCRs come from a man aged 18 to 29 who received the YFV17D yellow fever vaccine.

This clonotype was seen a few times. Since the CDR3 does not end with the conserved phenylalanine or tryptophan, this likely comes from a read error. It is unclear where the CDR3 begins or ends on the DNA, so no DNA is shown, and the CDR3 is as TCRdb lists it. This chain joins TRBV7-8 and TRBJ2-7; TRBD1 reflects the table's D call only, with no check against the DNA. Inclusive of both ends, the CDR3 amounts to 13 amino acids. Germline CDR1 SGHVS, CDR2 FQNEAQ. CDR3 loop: CASSSRPDRPTHL.

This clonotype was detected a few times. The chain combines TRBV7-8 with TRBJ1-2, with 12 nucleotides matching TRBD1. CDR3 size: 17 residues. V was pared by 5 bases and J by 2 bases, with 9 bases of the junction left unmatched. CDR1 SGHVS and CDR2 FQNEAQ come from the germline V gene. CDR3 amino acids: CASSNPLGQGANYGYTF. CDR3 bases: TGTGCCAGCAGCAACCCCCTGGGACAGGGGGCAAACTATGGCTACACCTTC.

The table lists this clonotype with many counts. The CDR3 coding sequence is TGTGCCAGCAGTGATACGGGGACGGCCACAGATACGCAGTATTTT. Amino acids: CASSDTGTATDTQYF. The V gene is TRBV6-4, the J gene TRBJ2-3; D could derive from TRBD1 or TRBD2 (5 bases each). V shed 3 bases and J shed 2 bases, with 12 bases lying between them. CDR1 MRHNA and CDR2 SNTAGT come from the germline V gene. CDR3 length: 15 amino acids.

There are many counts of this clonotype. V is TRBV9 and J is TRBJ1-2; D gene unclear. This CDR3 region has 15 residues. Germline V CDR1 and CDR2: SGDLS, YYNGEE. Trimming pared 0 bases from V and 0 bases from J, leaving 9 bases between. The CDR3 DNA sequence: TGTGCCAGCAGCGTAGCGAGCGTAGCTAACTATGGCTACACCTTC. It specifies CASSVASVANYGYTF.

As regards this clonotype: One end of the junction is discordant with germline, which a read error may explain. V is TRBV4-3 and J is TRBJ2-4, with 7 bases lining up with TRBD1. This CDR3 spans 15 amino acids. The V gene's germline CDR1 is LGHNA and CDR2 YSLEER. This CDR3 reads CVSSQDGTVKNIQYF. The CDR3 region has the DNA TGCGTCAGCAGCCAAGACGGGACAGTAAAAAACATTCAGTACTTC.

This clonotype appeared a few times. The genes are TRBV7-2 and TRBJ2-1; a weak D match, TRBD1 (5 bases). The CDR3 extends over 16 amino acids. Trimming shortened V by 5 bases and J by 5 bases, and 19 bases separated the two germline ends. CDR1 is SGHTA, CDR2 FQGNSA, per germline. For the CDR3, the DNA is TGTGCCAGCAGCACATTAAGTGGGCAGGGCAACAATGAGCAGTTCTTC. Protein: CASSTLSGQGNNEQFF.

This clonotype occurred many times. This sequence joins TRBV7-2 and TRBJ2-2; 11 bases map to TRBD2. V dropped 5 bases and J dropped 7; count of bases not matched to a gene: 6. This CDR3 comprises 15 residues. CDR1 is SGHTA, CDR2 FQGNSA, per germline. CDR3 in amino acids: CASSATLAGVGELFF. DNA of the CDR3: TGTGCCAGCAGCGCGACACTAGCGGGGGTCGGGGAGCTGTTTTTT.

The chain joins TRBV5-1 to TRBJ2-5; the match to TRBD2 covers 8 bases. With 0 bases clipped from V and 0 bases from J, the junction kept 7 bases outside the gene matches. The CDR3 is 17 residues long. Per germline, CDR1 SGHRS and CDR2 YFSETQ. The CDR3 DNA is TGCGCCAGCAGCTTGGAGTCTAGCGGGTTCTACCAAGAGACCCAGTACTTC. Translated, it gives CASSLESSGFYQETQYF.

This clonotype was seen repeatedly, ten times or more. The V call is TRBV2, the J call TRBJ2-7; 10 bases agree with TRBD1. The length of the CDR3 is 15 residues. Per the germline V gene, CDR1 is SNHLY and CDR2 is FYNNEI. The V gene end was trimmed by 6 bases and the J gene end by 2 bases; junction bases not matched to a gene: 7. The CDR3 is CASRTGQGVPYEQYF. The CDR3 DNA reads TGTGCCAGCAGGACCGGACAGGGGGTCCCCTACGAGCAGTACTTC.

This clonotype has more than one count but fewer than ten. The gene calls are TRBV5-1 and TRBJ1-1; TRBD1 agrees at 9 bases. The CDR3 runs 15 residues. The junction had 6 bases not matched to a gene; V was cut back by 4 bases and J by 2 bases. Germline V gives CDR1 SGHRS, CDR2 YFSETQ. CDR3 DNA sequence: TGCGCCAGCAGCCTCCGACAGGGGGTAAACACTGAAGCTTTCTTT. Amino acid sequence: CASSLRQGVNTEAFF.

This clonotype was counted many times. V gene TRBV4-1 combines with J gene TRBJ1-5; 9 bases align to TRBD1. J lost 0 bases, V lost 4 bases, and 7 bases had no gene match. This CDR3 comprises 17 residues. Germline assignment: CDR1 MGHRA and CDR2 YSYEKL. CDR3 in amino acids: CASSPVDRGSSNQPQHF. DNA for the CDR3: TGCGCCAGCAGCCCCGTGGACAGGGGAAGTAGCAATCAGCCCCAGCATTTT.

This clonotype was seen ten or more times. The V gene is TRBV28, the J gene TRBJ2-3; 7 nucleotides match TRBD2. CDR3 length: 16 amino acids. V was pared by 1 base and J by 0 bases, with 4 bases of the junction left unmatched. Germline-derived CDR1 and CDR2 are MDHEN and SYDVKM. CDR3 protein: CASSLLAGESTDTQYF. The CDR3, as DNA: TGTGCCAGCAGTTTATTGGCGGGGGAAAGCACAGATACGCAGTATTTT.

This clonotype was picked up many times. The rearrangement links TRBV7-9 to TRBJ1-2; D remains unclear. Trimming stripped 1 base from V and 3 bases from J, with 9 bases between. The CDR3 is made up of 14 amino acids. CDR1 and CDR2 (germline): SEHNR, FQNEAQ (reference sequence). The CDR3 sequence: CASSLGSEHYGYTF. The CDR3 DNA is TGTGCCAGCAGCTTAGGATCAGAGCACTATGGCTACACCTTC.

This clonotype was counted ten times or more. The CDR3 protein is CASTGTGVCGNQPQHF. Written as DNA, the CDR3 is TGCGCCAGCACCGGGACAGGGGTTTGCGGCAATCAGCCCCAGCATTTT. The rearrangement links TRBV5-1 to TRBJ1-5; 10 bases line up with TRBD1. The V and J ends lost 6 bases and 2 bases, in that order; junction bases with no gene match: 8. The CDR3 has 16 residues. Germline CDR1 SGHRS, CDR2 YFSETQ.

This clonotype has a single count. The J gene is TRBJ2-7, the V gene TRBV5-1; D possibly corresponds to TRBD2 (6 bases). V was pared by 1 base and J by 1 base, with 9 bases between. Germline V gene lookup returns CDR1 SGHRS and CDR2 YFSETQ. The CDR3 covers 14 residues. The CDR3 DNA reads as TGCGCCAGCAGCTTGTCGCGGGGATCCTACGAGCAGTACGTC. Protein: CASSLSRGSYEQYV.

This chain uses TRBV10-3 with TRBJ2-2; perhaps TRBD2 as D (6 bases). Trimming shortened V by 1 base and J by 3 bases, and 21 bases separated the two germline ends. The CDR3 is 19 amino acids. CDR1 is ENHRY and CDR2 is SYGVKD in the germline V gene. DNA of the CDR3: TGTGCCATCAGTGAGTTGTTCTTTCGGGGGACTGGCGACACCGGGGAGCTGTTTTTT. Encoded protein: CAISELFFRGTGDTGELFF.

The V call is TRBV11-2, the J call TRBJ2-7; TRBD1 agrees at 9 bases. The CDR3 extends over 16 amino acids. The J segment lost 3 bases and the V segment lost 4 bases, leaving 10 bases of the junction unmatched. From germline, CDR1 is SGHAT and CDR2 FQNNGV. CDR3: CASSSAGTGLFYEQYF. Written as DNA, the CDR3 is TGTGCCAGCAGCTCTGCCGGGACAGGGCTTTTCTACGAGCAGTACTTC.

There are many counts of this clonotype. Here the CDR3 DNA reads TGTGCCAGCAGAAGGGGGCTTTCTAGCACAGATACGCAGTATTTT. This sequence encodes CASRRGLSSTDTQYF. The gene calls are TRBV27 and TRBJ2-3; 7 nucleotides line up with TRBD1. In germline, CDR1 is MNHEY, CDR2 SMNVEV (reference sequence). J gave up 0 bases and V 6 bases, and 6 bases lay outside the gene matches. There are 15 residues in the CDR3.

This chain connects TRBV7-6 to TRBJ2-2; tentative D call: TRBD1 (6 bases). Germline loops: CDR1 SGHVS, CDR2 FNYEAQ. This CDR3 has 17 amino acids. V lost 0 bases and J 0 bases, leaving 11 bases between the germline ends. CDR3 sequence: CASSLAVYRANTGELFF. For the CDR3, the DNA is TGTGCCAGCAGCTTAGCGGTTTACAGGGCGAACACCGGGGAGCTGTTTTTT.

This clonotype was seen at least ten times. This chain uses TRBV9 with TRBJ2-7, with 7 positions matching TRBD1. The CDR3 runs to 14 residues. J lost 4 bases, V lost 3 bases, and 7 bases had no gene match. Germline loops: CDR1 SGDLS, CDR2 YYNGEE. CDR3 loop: CASSAGDRLYEQYF. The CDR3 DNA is TGTGCCAGCAGCGCCGGGGACAGACTATACGAGCAGTACTTC.

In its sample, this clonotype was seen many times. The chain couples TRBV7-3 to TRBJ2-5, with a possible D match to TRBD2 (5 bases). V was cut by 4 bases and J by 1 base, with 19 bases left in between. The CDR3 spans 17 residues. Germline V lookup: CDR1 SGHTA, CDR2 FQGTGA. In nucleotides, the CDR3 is TGTGCCAGCAGCTCAGAGGGCCGATTAAACCCCCAAGAGACCCAGTACTTC. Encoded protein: CASSSEGRLNPQETQYF.

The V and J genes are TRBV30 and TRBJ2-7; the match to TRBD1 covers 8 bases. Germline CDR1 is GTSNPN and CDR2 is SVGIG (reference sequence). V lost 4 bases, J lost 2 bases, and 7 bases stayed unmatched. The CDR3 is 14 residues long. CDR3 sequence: CAWTDRGLTYEQYF. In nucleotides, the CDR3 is TGTGCCTGGACTGACAGGGGATTGACCTACGAGCAGTACTTC. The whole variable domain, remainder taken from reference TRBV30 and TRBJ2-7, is SQTIHQWPATLVQPVGSPLSLECTVEGTSNPNLYWYRQAAGRGLQLLFYSVGIGQISSEVPQNLSASRPQDRQFILSSKKLLLSDSGFYLCAWTDRGLTYEQYFGPGTRLTVT.

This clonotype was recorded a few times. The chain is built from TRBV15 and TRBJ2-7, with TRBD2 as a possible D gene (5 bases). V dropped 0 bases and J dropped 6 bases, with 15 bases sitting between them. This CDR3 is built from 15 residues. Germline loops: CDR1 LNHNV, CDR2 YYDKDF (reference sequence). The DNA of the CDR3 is TGTGCCACCAGCAGAGACCGGGAAGGAGTCAGCGAGCAGTACGTC. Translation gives CATSRDREGVSEQYV.

The CDR3 reads CASSLRGSRTDTQYF. CDR3 nucleotides: TGTGCCAGCAGCTTACGGGGCAGCCGCACAGATACGCAGTATTTT. The chain uses TRBV11-2 and TRBJ2-3; D might be TRBD1 or TRBD2, each matching 5 bases. With 2 bases removed from V and 1 base from J, the gap between germline ends came to 10 bases. Germline V gives CDR1 SGHAT, CDR2 FQNNGV. The CDR3 has 15 residues.

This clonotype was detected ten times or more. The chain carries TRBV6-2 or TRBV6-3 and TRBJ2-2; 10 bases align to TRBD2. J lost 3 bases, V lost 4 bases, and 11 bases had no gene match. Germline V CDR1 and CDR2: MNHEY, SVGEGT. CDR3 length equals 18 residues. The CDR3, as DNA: TGTGCCAGCAGTTCCCCGGAGCGGGGGGGGAGACACACCGGGGAGCTGTTTTTT. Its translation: CASSSPERGGRHTGELFF.

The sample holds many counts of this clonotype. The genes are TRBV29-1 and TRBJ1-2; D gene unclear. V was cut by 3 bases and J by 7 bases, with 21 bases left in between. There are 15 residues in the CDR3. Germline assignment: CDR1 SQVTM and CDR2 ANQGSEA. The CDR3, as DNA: TGCAGCGTTGATTCCGTATTCGGGCTTGGGTCTGGCTACACCTTC. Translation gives CSVDSVFGLGSGYTF. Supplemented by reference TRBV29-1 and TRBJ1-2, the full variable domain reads SAVISQKPSRDICQRGTSLTIQCQVDSQVTMMFWYRQQPGQSLTLIATANQGSEATYESGFVIDKFPISRPNLTFSTLTVSNMSPEDSSIYLCSVDSVFGLGSGYTFGSGTRLTVV.

The CDR3 reads CASSLGVENQPQHF. CDR3 in DNA: TGTGCCAGCAGCTTAGGGGTAGAGAATCAGCCCCAGCATTTT. The chain uses TRBV7-8 and TRBJ1-5; D is unclear. Trimming removed 1 base at V and 4 bases at J, with 8 bases between. The CDR3 consists of 14 residues. CDR1 is SGHVS, CDR2 FQNEAQ, per germline.